The 8 T cell receptor beta chains presented below share a single source sample, sequenced in a study of identical twins. TCRdb processed the 5' RACE reads anew with MiXCR; each CDR3 protein has one entry. The sample holds around 280,000 distinct CDR3 sequences, about 8.9% seen once. Another study also made use of these data, one on yellow fever vaccine responses in identical twins.

Sequencing input: memory (CD45RO+) T cells sorted from blood. These receptors all stem from a young woman in good health.

The chain uses TRBV6-1 and TRBJ2-7; D gene ambiguous. The CDR3 length is 13 residues. Trimming took 3 bases from V and 5 from J, leaving 11 bases between them. The germline V gene has CDR1 MNHNS and CDR2 SASEGT. CDR3 residues: CASSDTSKDEQYF. The CDR3, as DNA: TGTGCCAGCAGTGATACTTCAAAAGACGAGCAGTACTTC.

This clonotype was picked up many times. V gene TRBV6-1 combines with J gene TRBJ1-2; possible D gene TRBD1, 6 bases. The CDR3 loop spans 15 amino acids. The V gene's germline CDR1 is MNHNS and CDR2 SASEGT. V lost 0 bases, J lost 2 bases, and 10 bases lay in between. As DNA, the CDR3 is TGTGCCAGCAGTGAAGCCTTCGGGGGCAACTATGGCTACACCTTC. Translation: CASSEAFGGNYGYTF.

Many counts were recorded for this clonotype. In nucleotides, the CDR3 is TGTGCCAGTACCTCGGGGACATGGGTAACCTACGAGCAGTACTTC. It specifies CASTSGTWVTYEQYF. The chain employs TRBV28 and TRBJ2-7; the D gene is possibly TRBD1 (6 bases). V was trimmed by 9 bases and J by 2 bases, leaving 20 bases between them. This CDR3 spans 15 amino acids. CDR1 is MDHEN, CDR2 SYDVKM, per germline.

The chain links TRBV19 to TRBJ2-1; 8 nucleotides match TRBD1. In germline, CDR1 is LNHDA, CDR2 SQIVND (reference sequence). The CDR3 sequence is 17 residues long. V lost 0 bases, J lost 0 bases, and 4 bases stayed unmatched. The DNA for the CDR3 is TGTGCCAGTAGTATAGATCGAACAGGGGGCTCCTACAATGAGCAGTTCTTC. Amino acid sequence: CASSIDRTGGSYNEQFF.

This clonotype appeared a few times. This chain connects TRBV12-3 or TRBV12-4 to TRBJ1-1, with D possibly TRBD1 on 5 matching bases. Trimming removed 2 bases from V and 3 bases from J, with 19 bases in between. This CDR3 comprises 17 residues. This CDR3 reads CASSLRSPVGTHTEAFF. CDR3 coding DNA: TGTGCCAGCAGTTTAAGGTCCCCGGTGGGGACCCACACTGAAGCTTTCTTT.

A few counts support this clonotype. The rearrangement joins TRBV28 to TRBJ2-5, with 7 bases that match TRBD2. The CDR3 runs 13 residues. Germline V CDR1 and CDR2: MDHEN, SYDVKM. V lost 6 bases to trimming and J lost 5 bases; unmatched junction nucleotides: 6. CDR3 protein: CASSSGTMETQYF. The CDR3 coding sequence is TGTGCCAGCAGCTCCGGGACTATGGAGACCCAGTACTTC.

In its sample, this clonotype was seen many times. V usage is TRBV14 and J usage is TRBJ2-3; 10 positions match TRBD2. The germline CDR1 and CDR2 sequences are SGHDN and FVKESK. The length of the CDR3 is 16 residues. J lost 1 base, V lost 1 base, and 2 bases had no gene match. For the CDR3, the DNA is TGTGCCAGCAGCCAAGGCGGGACTAGCGGCACAGATACGCAGTATTTT. Translation gives CASSQGGTSGTDTQYF.

There are a few counts of this clonotype. The genes are TRBV11-2 and TRBJ2-3; D uncertain. The V end was cut by 5 bases, the J end by 5 bases, with 8 bases between. CDR3 length: 12 amino acids. Germline-derived CDR1 and CDR2 are SGHAT and FQNNGV. The CDR3: CASSPGIDTQYF. The CDR3 DNA reads as TGTGCCAGCAGCCCCGGAATAGATACGCAGTATTTT.